A selection of T cell receptor beta chains follows, all from one sample in a study of blood T cell repertoires in COVID-19. Libraries were prepared by immunoSEQ multiplex PCR; TCRdb keeps only in-frame clonotypes and omits some of them. The data hold around 230,000 clones, with 88% observed a single time. Sequences were obtained from PBMCs or T cells enriched from blood (not recorded which). These receptor sequences come from a woman in her thirties who had recovered from COVID-19. Each CDR3 is given with its conserved first and last residue. D genes are given only for firm matches. A clone size is listed for some rows: how often the clone was seen (once, few, many), or a class if it is expanded.

D,V,size,J,CDR3,DNA
NA,TRBV6-5,once,TRBJ1-1,CASSYSGTLTEAFF,TGTGCCAGCAGTTACTCGGGGACACTAACTGAAGCTTTCTTT
NA,TRBV10-3,NA,TRBJ1-1,CAIEGENTEAFF,TGTGCCATCGAGGGAGAGAACACTGAAGCTTTCTTT
NA,TRBV6-2/TRBV6-3,NA,TRBJ2-5,CASSYSTRGGHSGQETQYF,TGTGCCAGCAGTTACTCGACAAGGGGGGGGCATTCGGGCCAAGAGACCCAGTACTTC
NA,TRBV6-5,NA,TRBJ2-7,CASSTGGKQYF,TGTGCCAGCAGTACCGGGGGAAAGCAGTACTTC
TRBD1,TRBV7-7,NA,TRBJ1-5,CASSRPGQGVYRNQPQHF,TGTGCCAGCAGCCGCCCGGGACAGGGGGTTTATCGCAATCAGCCCCAGCATTTT
TRBD2,TRBV5-8,NA,TRBJ2-7,CASSPRLAGGYEQYF,TGTGCCAGCAGCCCAAGACTAGCGGGGGGTTACGAGCAGTACTTC
TRBD1,TRBV4-1,NA,TRBJ1-4,CASSQEGTGGFEKLFF,TGCGCCAGCAGCCAGGAAGGCACAGGGGGGTTCGAAAAACTGTTTTTT
NA,TRBV7-3,few,TRBJ2-1,CASSQGLLVGDKGARNEQFF,TGTGCCAGCAGCCAAGGTCTTCTAGTAGGGGATAAAGGAGCACGCAATGAGCAGTTCTTC
NA,TRBV19,NA,TRBJ1-2,CASSPAVRGDYTF,TGTGCCAGTAGCCCCGCGGTAAGGGGTGACTACACCTTC
NA,TRBV9,once,TRBJ1-3,CASSSGVGQALTGNTIYF,TGTGCCAGCAGCTCGGGGGTCGGGCAGGCTTTAACTGGAAACACCATATATTTT
NA,TRBV5-6,once,TRBJ1-1,CASSWGRGTNTEAFF,TGTGCCAGCAGCTGGGGTCGGGGGACGAACACTGAAGCTTTCTTT
NA,TRBV9,once,TRBJ1-5,CASSPLDSNQPQHF,TGTGCCAGCAGCCCCCTGGACAGTAATCAGCCCCAGCATTTT
TRBD1,TRBV6-6,NA,TRBJ1-2,CASSPYTGESVRNYGYTF,TGTGCCAGCAGTCCTTACACAGGGGAGAGTGTGCGAAACTATGGCTACACCTTC
TRBD2,TRBV19,NA,TRBJ2-1,CASSAQVGGGGSNEQFF,TGTGCCAGTAGTGCGCAGGTGGGCGGCGGGGGAAGTAATGAGCAGTTCTTC
NA,TRBV12-3/TRBV12-4,NA,TRBJ1-1,CASSLLQKTFF,TGTGCCAGCAGTTTATTACAGAAGACTTTCTTT
NA,TRBV18,NA,TRBJ1-4,CASSEQGPSEKLFF,TGTGCCAGCTCAGAACAGGGCCCGAGTGAAAAACTGTTTTTT
TRBD2,TRBV7-3,NA,TRBJ2-1,CASSLVAGAEQFF,TGTGCCAGCAGCTTAGTAGCGGGGGCTGAGCAGTTCTTC
NA,TRBV19,NA,TRBJ1-4,CASSPGLPNEKLFF,TGTGCCAGTAGTCCAGGGTTGCCTAATGAAAAACTGTTTTTT
TRBD2,TRBV7-2,NA,TRBJ2-5,CASSPVAGVETQYF,TGTGCCAGCAGCCCCGTAGCGGGGGTGGAGACCCAGTACTTC
NA,TRBV2,NA,TRBJ1-1,CASRDTENTEAFF,TGTGCCAGCAGGGACACCGAGAACACTGAAGCTTTCTTT
NA,TRBV5-1,NA,TRBJ1-4,CASSSSGGRGELFF,TGCGCCAGCAGCTCGTCGGGGGGCCGGGGGGAACTGTTTTTT
TRBD2,TRBV6-5,NA,TRBJ2-7,CASSYSGGGVSYEQYF,TGTGCCAGCAGTTACTCGGGCGGGGGGGTCTCCTACGAGCAGTACTTC
TRBD2,TRBV3-1/TRBV3-2,NA,TRBJ2-1,CASSPSGAGSYNEQFF,TGTGCCAGCAGCCCTAGCGGGGCCGGCTCCTACAATGAGCAGTTCTTC
NA,TRBV7-9,once,TRBJ1-2,CASSAQGGDGYTF,TGTGCCAGCAGCGCCCAGGGAGGGGATGGCTACACCTTC
TRBD1,TRBV11-2,NA,TRBJ2-1,CASSLRRDREDHEQFF,TGTGCCAGCAGCTTGAGAAGGGACAGGGAGGATCATGAGCAGTTCTTC
NA,TRBV5-1,NA,TRBJ1-4,CASSPGHNPTNEKLFF,TGCGCCAGCAGCCCCGGACACAATCCAACTAATGAAAAACTGTTTTTT
TRBD1,TRBV5-1,NA,TRBJ2-3,CASSIDRASDTQYF,TGCGCCAGTTCGATAGACAGGGCCTCAGATACGCAGTATTTT
NA,TRBV6-5,NA,TRBJ1-1,CASSYRDTEAFF,TGTGCCAGCAGTTATCGAGACACTGAAGCTTTCTTT
TRBD1,TRBV7-2,NA,TRBJ1-3,CASSSRGAPGNTIYF,TGTGCCAGCAGCTCCAGGGGGGCTCCGGGAAACACCATATATTTT
NA,TRBV6-5,NA,TRBJ2-7,CASSQDREGYEQYF,TGTGCCAGCAGCCAGGACAGGGAGGGTTACGAGCAGTACTTC
NA,TRBV2,NA,TRBJ2-7,CASSRTQDEQYF,TGTGCCAGCAGTCGGACTCAGGACGAGCAGTACTTC
NA,TRBV5-1,few,TRBJ2-2,CASRTVNTGELFF,TGCGCCAGCAGGACAGTCAACACCGGGGAGCTGTTTTTT
NA,TRBV6-5,NA,TRBJ1-3,CASSPPGVLGNTIYF,TGTGCCAGCAGCCCGCCGGGAGTACTCGGAAACACCATATATTTT
TRBD2,TRBV9,once,TRBJ2-5,CASSVSASGRETQYF,TGTGCCAGCAGCGTCTCGGCTAGCGGCAGGGAGACCCAGTACTTC
NA,TRBV29-1,NA,TRBJ2-1,CSVDLQGQVMNEQFF,TGCAGCGTTGATCTCCAGGGGCAGGTAATGAATGAGCAGTTCTTC
NA,TRBV11-1,NA,TRBJ2-1,CASSGTAGEHNEQFF,TGTGCCAGCAGCGGGACAGCGGGGGAACACAATGAGCAGTTCTTC
NA,TRBV19,NA,TRBJ1-4,CASSIGVLLSGEKLFF,TGTGCCAGTAGTATAGGTGTCCTCCTCTCCGGTGAAAAACTGTTTTTT